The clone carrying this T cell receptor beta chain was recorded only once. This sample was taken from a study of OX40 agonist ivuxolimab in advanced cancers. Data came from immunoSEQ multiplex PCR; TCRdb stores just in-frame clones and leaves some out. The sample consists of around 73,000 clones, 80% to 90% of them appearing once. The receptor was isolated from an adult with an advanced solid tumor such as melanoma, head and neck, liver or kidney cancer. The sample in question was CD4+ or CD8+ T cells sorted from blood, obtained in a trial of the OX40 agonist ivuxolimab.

The CDR3: CASSPDTRRTEAFF. The CDR3, as DNA: TGTGCCAGCAGTCCGGACACACGAAGGACTGAAGCTTTCTTT. The V call is TRBV2, the J call TRBJ1-1, with a tentative D call TRBD1 (5 bases). CDR3 length: 14 residues. The V end was cut by 5 bases, the J end by 5 bases, with 15 bases between. Germline V lookup: CDR1 SNHLY, CDR2 FYNNEI.